The entry below describes one T cell receptor beta chain. What it binds is unknown. The CDR3 consists of 14 residues. Germline loops: CDR1 SGHNT, CDR2 YENEEA. V was clipped by 1 base and J by 5 bases, with 9 bases between them. This sample was included in a study of T cell responses to AZD1222 COVID-19 vaccine. Study findings and constraints: With two AZD1222 doses given, Spike-specific TCR breadth and depth both rose. Nearly half of the spike-specific TCRs reportedly recognize variant regions that carry no mutations. Only a handful of AZD1222 recipients, several in all, had baseline seropositivity.

Generated by immunoSEQ multiplex PCR, the TCRdb table keeps only in-frame clones and is missing some. The sample includes approximately 190,000 clones, around 87% seen only once; the top ten take approximately 2.7%. This sequence originates from an adult in good health. The chain is built from TRBV11-3 and TRBJ2-1; the D gene is possibly TRBD2 (7 bases). Sequences were derived from peripheral blood, sampled on day 0 of MenACWY control vaccination. The CDR3: CASSLGGGDNEQFF. Here the CDR3 DNA reads TGTGCCAGCAGCTTAGGCGGGGGCGACAATGAGCAGTTCTTC.